The T cell receptor (beta chain) described here comes from a study of OX40 agonist ivuxolimab in advanced cancers. Trimming pared 3 bases from V and 0 bases from J, leaving 10 bases between. CDR3 length: 15 residues. Per germline, CDR1 KGHSH and CDR2 LQKENI. Sequenced by immunoSEQ multiplex PCR; TCRdb stores in-frame clones only, minus some. The sample has 65,000 to 90,000 clones; roughly nine tenths are singletons. The TCR was taken from an adult with an advanced solid tumor such as melanoma, head and neck, liver or kidney cancer. The chain links TRBV18 to TRBJ2-3, with a tentative D call TRBD2 (5 bases). Source: CD4+ or CD8+ T cells sorted from blood, taken in a trial of the OX40 agonist ivuxolimab. CDR3 in amino acids: CASSPDFSSTDTQYF. Written as DNA, the CDR3 is TGTGCCAGCTCACCGGACTTTTCTAGCACAGATACGCAGTATTTT. The full variable domain, in which reference TRBV18 and TRBJ2-3 provide the parts outside the CDR3, is NAGVMQNPRHLVRRRGQEARLRCSPMKGHSHVYWYRQLPEEGLKFMVYLQKENIIDESGMPKERFSAEFPKEGPSILRIQQVVRGDSAAYFCASSPDFSSTDTQYFGPGTRLTVL.